These T cell receptor beta chains were read from a single sample in a study of response to subunit inactivated influenza vaccine. TCRdb reanalysed the RT-PCR reads using MiXCR and keeps one entry per CDR3 protein. The sample holds about 480,000 distinct CDR3 sequences, over 25% seen once. The sample here was CD4+ T cells sorted from PBMCs, taken more than 4 days after vaccination. Receptors were obtained from a man over 45 who received an inactivated influenza vaccine. CDR3s include the opening cysteine and the closing phenylalanine or tryptophan. D genes are given only for firm matches. Where a row states a size, it is once, few, many or the class of an expanded clone; other rows omit it.

v_gene: TRBV5-1
d_gene: TRBD2
j_gene: TRBJ2-7
len: 15
abundance: .
CDR3aa: CASSPAGTSGRASYF
CDR3nt: TGCGCCAGCAGCCCAGCCGGGACTAGCGGGAGGGCTTCGTACTTC

v_gene: TRBV9
d_gene: .
j_gene: TRBJ1-1
len: 16
abundance: .
CDR3aa: CASSNPTPGPNTEAFF
CDR3nt: TGTGCCAGCAGCAACCCAACCCCAGGACCGAACACTGAAGCTTTCTTT

v_gene: TRBV6-1
d_gene: .
j_gene: TRBJ1-1
len: 14
abundance: few
CDR3aa: CASNPTVMNTEAFF
CDR3nt: TGTGCCAGCAATCCGACGGTCATGAACACTGAAGCTTTCTTT

v_gene: TRBV4-2
d_gene: .
j_gene: TRBJ2-1
len: 14
abundance: .
CDR3aa: CASSQVGRPNEQFF
CDR3nt: TGTGCCAGCAGCCAAGTGGGCAGGCCAAATGAGCAGTTCTTC

v_gene: TRBV5-1
d_gene: TRBD2
j_gene: TRBJ2-7
len: 15
abundance: few
CDR3aa: CASSSWSGLVSEQYF
CDR3nt: TGCGCCAGCAGCTCGTGGTCCGGACTAGTTTCCGAGCAGTACTTC

v_gene: TRBV28
d_gene: .
j_gene: TRBJ2-4
len: 14
abundance: .
CDR3aa: CASSSQVAKNIQYF
CDR3nt: TGTGCCAGCAGTTCACAGGTAGCCAAAAACATTCAGTACTTC

v_gene: TRBV12-3/TRBV12-4
d_gene: .
j_gene: TRBJ2-1
len: 11
abundance: few
CDR3aa: CASGPFNEQFF
CDR3nt: TGTGCCTCTGGACCCTTTAATGAGCAGTTCTTC

v_gene: TRBV20-1
d_gene: .
j_gene: TRBJ2-1
len: 13
abundance: .
CDR3aa: CSVYGVSYNEQFF
CDR3nt: TGCAGTGTCTACGGGGTTTCCTACAATGAGCAGTTCTTC

v_gene: TRBV12-3/TRBV12-4
d_gene: .
j_gene: TRBJ2-7
len: 14
abundance: few
CDR3aa: CASSLGPGRGEQYF
CDR3nt: TGTGCCAGCAGTTTAGGTCCCGGACGAGGCGAGCAGTACTTC

v_gene: TRBV4-1
d_gene: TRBD1
j_gene: TRBJ1-5
len: 13
abundance: few
CDR3aa: CASSQERQGGKHF
CDR3nt: TGCGCCAGCAGCCAAGAGAGACAGGGAGGGAAGCATTTT

v_gene: TRBV18
d_gene: .
j_gene: TRBJ2-1
len: 13
abundance: .
CDR3aa: CASSPKAGDEQFF
CDR3nt: TGTGCCAGCTCACCAAAGGCAGGCGATGAGCAGTTCTTC

v_gene: TRBV20-1
d_gene: .
j_gene: TRBJ2-1
len: 14
abundance: few
CDR3aa: CSAPAGRSYNEQFF
CDR3nt: TGCAGTGCGCCCGCGGGACGCTCCTACAATGAGCAGTTCTTC

v_gene: TRBV27
d_gene: .
j_gene: TRBJ2-2
len: 16
abundance: .
CDR3aa: CASSLFSGHYTGELFF
CDR3nt: TGTGCCAGCAGTTTATTCAGCGGGCATTACACCGGGGAGCTGTTTTTT

v_gene: TRBV5-1
d_gene: TRBD2
j_gene: TRBJ2-6
len: 17
abundance: .
CDR3aa: CASSLGTSLNGANVLTF
CDR3nt: TGCGCCAGCAGCTTGGGGACTAGCCTTAATGGGGCCAACGTCCTGACTTTC

v_gene: TRBV7-2
d_gene: TRBD2
j_gene: TRBJ2-1
len: 14
abundance: .
CDR3aa: CASSFSGGVNEQFF
CDR3nt: TGTGCCAGCAGCTTCAGCGGGGGGGTCAATGAGCAGTTCTTC

v_gene: TRBV7-2
d_gene: .
j_gene: TRBJ2-5
len: 14
abundance: .
CDR3aa: CASSLSGHQETQYF
CDR3nt: TGTGCCAGCAGCTTAAGCGGGCATCAAGAGACCCAGTACTTC

v_gene: TRBV29-1
d_gene: .
j_gene: TRBJ2-7
len: 12
abundance: .
CDR3aa: CSVDGRNYEQYF
CDR3nt: TGCAGCGTTGATGGTCGGAACTACGAGCAGTACTTC

v_gene: TRBV5-1
d_gene: .
j_gene: TRBJ2-1
len: 15
abundance: .
CDR3aa: CASSPSPGSYNEQFF
CDR3nt: TGCGCCAGCAGCCCATCCCCGGGCTCCTACAATGAGCAGTTCTTC

v_gene: TRBV5-5
d_gene: TRBD1
j_gene: TRBJ1-4
len: 15
abundance: .
CDR3aa: CASSLVGQRGEKLFF
CDR3nt: TGTGCCAGCAGCTTGGTGGGACAGAGGGGTGAAAAACTGTTTTTT

v_gene: TRBV5-1
d_gene: TRBD1
j_gene: TRBJ1-1
len: 15
abundance: .
CDR3aa: CASSAGQGQGTEAFF
CDR3nt: TGCGCCAGCAGCGCCGGACAGGGGCAGGGCACTGAAGCTTTCTTT

v_gene: TRBV3-1
d_gene: TRBD2
j_gene: TRBJ2-1
len: 14
abundance: .
CDR3aa: CASSQGGLDNEQFF
CDR3nt: TGTGCCAGCAGCCAAGGGGGACTAGATAATGAGCAGTTCTTC

v_gene: TRBV4-3
d_gene: .
j_gene: TRBJ2-1
len: 15
abundance: few
CDR3aa: CASSPKVDFYNEQFF
CDR3nt: TGCGCCAGCAGCCCCAAAGTGGATTTCTACAATGAGCAGTTCTTC